This T cell receptor (beta chain) originates from a study of T-cell reconstitution after alpha-beta-depleted transplantation in children. For this clonotype: A read error is possible here, since a much larger clone lies one base away.

CDR3 length: 14 amino acids. Germline V CDR1 and CDR2: SEHNR, FQNEAQ (reference sequence). Trimming at V came to 5 bases and at J to 15 bases, leaving 15 bases not matched to a gene. TCRbeta library construction was performed incorporating unique molecular identifiers. TCRdb called the PCR reads again in MiXCR, with one record for every CDR3 protein. Of roughly 670,000 distinct CDR3 sequences listed, around 13% were seen once; the top ten hold around 0.8%. The chain carries TRBV7-9 and TRBJ2-1, with 8 positions matching TRBD1. This TCR derives from a girl aged 2 to 10 with congenital amegakaryocytic thrombocytopenia, due to receive a stem cell transplant. The sequencing here drew on PBMCs, taken before TCRalphabeta/CD19-depleted stem cell transplant. CDR3 coding DNA: TGTGCCAGCAGCGTAAGGACAGGGCGAAGACAAGTGTTCTTC. This translates into CASSVRTGRRQVFF.